Following are 28 T cell receptor beta chains from one sample sequenced in a study of T cells in Graves' hyperthyroidism and ophthalmopathy. TCR beta CDR3 regions were amplified from RNA transcripts. First-round RT-PCR of the TCR CDR3 relied on the HTBI primer set. TCRdb reanalysed the multiplex PCR reads using MiXCR and keeps one entry per CDR3 protein. The table records around 580,000 distinct CDR3 sequences, around 46% of them present only once. Specimen: peripheral blood or thyroid tissue (not recorded which). The receptors stem from a woman younger than 30 with Graves' hyperthyroidism.

V gene TRBV20-1 combines with J gene TRBJ1-4, with TRBD1 as a possible D gene (5 bases). CDR3 length: 13 amino acids. CDR1 is DFQATT, CDR2 SNEGSKA, per germline (reference sequence). V gave up 3 bases and J gave up 10 bases, with 15 bases separating them. CDR3: CSASRGSVGKLFF. The CDR3 region has the DNA TGCAGTGCTAGTCGGGGCTCGGTGGGAAAACTGTTTTTT.

This chain links TRBV5-1 with TRBJ2-2; D not certain. CDR1 and CDR2 from the germline V gene are SGHRS and YFSETQ. The V end was cut by 2 bases, the J end by 1 base, with 9 bases between. This CDR3 has 15 amino acids. CDR3 sequence (DNA): TGCGCCAGCAGCTTTTGGTCAGAGAACACCGGGGAGCTGTTTTTT. Translating it yields CASSFWSENTGELFF.

This chain uses TRBV20-1 with TRBJ2-7; 10 bases line up with TRBD2. The CDR3 runs 13 residues. From germline, CDR1 is DFQATT and CDR2 SNEGSKA (reference sequence). The CDR3 coding sequence is TGCAGGGTGGGCCTAGCGGGAGACTACGAGCAGTACTTC. Amino acid sequence: CRVGLAGDYEQYF.

This chain uses TRBV10-3 with TRBJ2-1; 15 positions match TRBD2. With 6 bases clipped from V and 4 bases from J, the junction kept 4 bases outside the gene matches. CDR3 length equals 16 residues. In germline, CDR1 is ENHRY, CDR2 SYGVKD. The CDR3 spells CAIRDGLAGGYNEQFF. The CDR3 region has the DNA TGTGCCATCAGGGATGGACTAGCGGGGGGGTACAATGAGCAGTTCTTC.

This clonotype appeared many times. CDR3 sequence (DNA): TGTGCCAGCACCCAGGGGAGGGAGAACACTGAAGCTTTCTTT. It codes for CASTQGRENTEAFF. The chain uses TRBV11-2 and TRBJ1-1, with D possibly being TRBD1 (6 bases). Trimming shortened V by 7 bases and J by 1 base, and 13 bases separated the two germline ends. The V gene's germline CDR1 is SGHAT and CDR2 FQNNGV. This CDR3 is 14 amino acids long.

Concerning this clonotype itself: This CDR3 is missing its conserved last phenylalanine or tryptophan, likely due to a read error. The chain's CDR3 is CAGRLSPGELFS. The CDR3 region has the DNA TGTGCCGGCAGACTTTCCCCCGGGGAGCTGTTTTCT. The gene calls are TRBV7-9 and TRBJ2-2; no reliable D call. Per germline, CDR1 SEHNR and CDR2 FQNEAQ (reference sequence). This CDR3 spans 12 amino acids.

Comment on this clonotype: This is likely a read error, given that the CDR3 carries no conserved phenylalanine or tryptophan at its end. The DNA is omitted, as the CDR3 cannot be located on it reliably, and the CDR3 follows TCRdb's listing. The J gene is TRBJ1-1, the V gene TRBV19. The CDR3 comprises 10 residues, both ends counted. CDR1 is LNHDA and CDR2 is SQIVND in the germline V gene (reference sequence). The CDR3 reads CASSIGWGAS.

This clonotype was counted ten times or more. The chain couples TRBV27 to TRBJ1-2; 7 bases line up with TRBD1. V lost 6 bases and J lost 3; bases outside the gene matches: 7. CDR3 length: 14 residues. CDR1 MNHEY and CDR2 SMNVEV come from the germline V gene (reference sequence). The CDR3 DNA reads TGTGCCAGCAGATCAGGGGGGCGCGACTATGGCTACACCTTC. It is translated as CASRSGGRDYGYTF.

This clonotype was recorded a few times. V is TRBV24-1 and J is TRBJ2-1, with D uncertain. The germline V gene encodes CDR1 KGHDR and CDR2 SFDVKD. V lost 5 bases, J lost 2 bases, and 9 bases lay in between. There are 14 residues in the CDR3. As DNA, the CDR3 is TGTGCCACCAGTGGGCCCCCAGCCTACAATGAGCAGTTCTTC. It translates to CATSGPPAYNEQFF.

This clonotype was counted ten times or more. V is TRBV25-1 and J is TRBJ1-2, with 7 bases that match TRBD1. The CDR3 runs to 14 residues. The V gene's germline CDR1 is MGHDK and CDR2 SYGVNS. The ends lost 1 base at V and 3 bases at J; junction bases unmatched: 2. Here the CDR3 reads CASSELGQHYGYTF. In DNA, the CDR3 is TGTGCCAGCAGTGAATTGGGACAGCACTATGGCTACACCTTC.

The table lists this clonotype with many counts. The genes are TRBV12-3 or TRBV12-4 and TRBJ2-7; D unclear. V dropped 3 bases and J dropped 0 bases, with 12 bases sitting between them. CDR3 size: 15 residues. CDR3 DNA: TGTGCCAGCAGTTTGACTCCAATAAGCTCCTACGAGCAGTACTTC. Translated: CASSLTPISSYEQYF.

The chain couples TRBV27 to TRBJ2-7; D gene ambiguous. The V gene's germline CDR1 is MNHEY and CDR2 SMNVEV (reference sequence). The CDR3 sequence is 13 residues long. Trimming took 0 bases from V and 3 from J, leaving 6 bases between them. CDR3 sequence (DNA): TGTGCCAGCAGTTTATCTCCGGACTACGAGCAGTACTTC. The encoded protein is CASSLSPDYEQYF.

This sequence joins TRBV25-1 and TRBJ2-7; 7 bases are a match to TRBD2. The CDR3 totals 18 residues. Trimming removed 4 bases from V and 4 bases from J; junction bases left unmatched: 19. Germline V gives CDR1 MGHDK, CDR2 SYGVNS. The CDR3 DNA reads as TGTGCCAGCAGTGGACTACTAGCGTTACGACCATCCCCGTACGAGCAGTACTTC. Protein sequence: CASSGLLALRPSPYEQYF.

The chain recombines TRBV5-1 with TRBJ2-7, with a possible D match to TRBD1 (5 bases). The CDR3 consists of 15 residues. Germline V CDR1 and CDR2: SGHRS, YFSETQ. Trimming left V 1 base short and J 0 bases short, with 11 bases between. Here the CDR3 DNA reads TGCGCCAGCAGCTTGACCAGGGATTACTCCTACGAGCAGTACTTC. It specifies CASSLTRDYSYEQYF. Based on the CDR3 plus reference TRBV5-1 and TRBJ2-7, the full variable domain is KAGVTQTPRYLIKTRGQQVTLSCSPISGHRSVSWYQQTPGQGLQFLFEYFSETQRNKGNFPGRFSGRQFSNSRSEMNVSTLELGDSALYLCASSLTRDYSYEQYFGPGTRLTVT.

The gene calls are TRBV24-1 and TRBJ1-1, with 7 bases lining up with TRBD1. Looked up from germline, CDR1 is KGHDR and CDR2 is SFDVKD. J gave up 2 bases and V 10 bases, and 6 bases lay outside the gene matches. There are 13 residues in the CDR3. The CDR3 DNA follows: TGTGCCACTACTGAGGGGGCTAACACTGAAGCTTTCTTT. Its translation is CATTEGANTEAFF.

The sample holds one count of this clonotype. The V gene is TRBV19, the J gene TRBJ2-3, with 8 bases fitting TRBD2. V dropped 3 bases and J dropped 3; count of bases not matched to a gene: 11. The CDR3 spans 17 residues. CDR1 is LNHDA and CDR2 is SQIVND in the germline V gene (reference sequence). CDR3 sequence reads: CASSIWAAGARTDTQYF. The CDR3 region has the DNA TGTGCCAGTAGTATCTGGGCAGCGGGAGCGAGGACAGATACGCAGTATTTT. Combining the CDR3 with reference TRBV19 and TRBJ2-3 gives the whole variable domain DGGITQSPKYLFRKEGQNVTLSCEQNLNHDAMYWYRQDPGQGLRLIYYSQIVNDFQKGDIAEGYSVSREKKESFPLTVTSAQKNPTAFYLCASSIWAAGARTDTQYFGPGTRLTVL.

This chain links TRBV12-3 or TRBV12-4 with TRBJ2-5; 10 nucleotides align to TRBD1. The CDR3 extends over 14 amino acids. V was clipped by 5 bases and J by 2 bases; unmatched bases: 2. CDR3 residues: CASSGGQGQETQYF. As DNA, the CDR3 is TGTGCCAGCAGTGGGGGACAGGGGCAAGAGACCCAGTACTTC.

This chain connects TRBV7-2 to TRBJ2-5, with 9 bases fitting TRBD2. The DNA end favors TRBJ2-4, so the J call may be wrong. The CDR3 runs 14 residues. Germline-derived CDR1 and CDR2 are SGHTA and FQGNSA. CDR3 protein: CASSLGSGSGIQYF. The CDR3 DNA follows: TGTGCCAGCAGCTTAGGTAGCGGGAGTGGCATTCAGTACTTC.

V usage is TRBV2 and J usage is TRBJ1-6, with TRBD1 as a possible D gene (5 bases). Germline CDR1 and CDR2: SNHLY and FYNNEI. Trimming removed 5 bases at V and 7 bases at J, with 9 bases between. This CDR3 has 13 residues. The CDR3 spells CASSTRQNSPLHF. CDR3 coding DNA: TGTGCCAGCAGTACTAGACAGAATTCACCCCTCCACTTT.

This clonotype has a count of ten or more. In DNA form, the CDR3 reads TGTGCCAGCAGCTTAGCGAGAGGGGTTGGGGCCAACGTCCTGACTTTC. This gives the protein CASSLARGVGANVLTF. The chain combines TRBV7-9 with TRBJ2-6; D may be TRBD1 or TRBD2 (5 bases each). V was pared by 0 bases and J by 3 bases, with 9 bases between. The CDR3 contains 16 residues. Germline CDR1 and CDR2: SEHNR and FQNEAQ (reference sequence).

This clonotype was observed a handful of times. The chain joins TRBV29-1 to TRBJ1-2; D perhaps matches TRBD1 (5 bases). Germline V CDR1 and CDR2: SQVTM, ANQGSEA. Deletions cut 1 base from V and 11 bases from J, with 14 bases between. The CDR3 spans 12 residues. The DNA of the CDR3 is TGCAGCGTTGAAGGGCTAGCGGGGACGTACACCTTC. Translated: CSVEGLAGTYTF.

This clonotype was observed at least ten times. The chain couples TRBV6-1 to TRBJ2-6, with D possibly TRBD2 on 6 matching bases. From germline, CDR1 is MNHNS and CDR2 SASEGT. The germline V and J ends were trimmed by 2 bases and 0 bases, with 14 bases remaining between them. The CDR3 covers 18 residues. The CDR3 loop reads CASSELGLPSSGANVLTF. In DNA, the CDR3 is TGTGCCAGCAGTGAATTGGGACTGCCGAGCTCTGGGGCCAACGTCCTGACTTTC.

This clonotype has only a few counts. The chain uses TRBV10-3 and TRBJ2-1, with 9 bases identical to TRBD2. The CDR3 length is 16 residues. Germline V gene sequence: CDR1 ENHRY, CDR2 SYGVKD. V was pared by 6 bases and J by 4 bases, with 10 bases of the junction left unmatched. CDR3 region: CAIRQGLANTYNEQFF. The CDR3 DNA reads as TGTGCCATCAGGCAGGGACTAGCAAATACTTACAATGAGCAGTTCTTC.

This rearrangement joins TRBV11-3 to TRBJ2-7; 10 bases fit TRBD1. V dropped 4 bases and J dropped 5; count of bases not matched to a gene: 5. Per germline, CDR1 SGHNT and CDR2 YENEEA. CDR3 size: 14 residues. In nucleotides, the CDR3 is TGTGCCAGCAGCTCAGGGGACAGGGGCCACGAGCAGTACTTC. Translating gives CASSSGDRGHEQYF.

This clonotype was seen at least ten times. The chain links TRBV16 to TRBJ1-5; no clear D. Per germline, CDR1 KGHSY and CDR2 FQNENV. The CDR3 covers 14 residues. Deletions cut 2 bases from V and 7 bases from J, with 12 bases between. The CDR3: CASSQRSGSQPQHF. The CDR3 DNA sequence: TGTGCCAGCAGCCAAAGGTCAGGCAGCCAGCCCCAGCATTTT.

About this clonotype: Given a much more abundant clone one base away, this may be a read error. The chain combines TRBV11-1 with TRBJ2-7; 10 nucleotides align to TRBD2. V lost 4 bases and J lost 7; bases outside the gene matches: 13. Germline-derived CDR1 and CDR2 are SGHAT and FQDESV (reference sequence). This CDR3 is built from 16 residues. The CDR3 here is CASSSTKREGQGEQYF. DNA for the CDR3: TGTGCCAGCAGCTCTACCAAGCGGGAGGGCCAGGGAGAGCAGTACTTC.

This clonotype appeared a few times. This chain's CDR3 is CASSPVEQFF. As DNA, the CDR3 is TGTGCCAGCAGCCCCGTTGAGCAGTTCTTC. The chain links TRBV7-9 to TRBJ2-7; D is undetermined. The end of the DNA is better explained by TRBJ2-1, so the J call may be wrong. The CDR3 sequence is 10 residues long. Germline lookup yields CDR1 SEHNR and CDR2 FQNEAQ (reference sequence).

V is TRBV7-9 and J is TRBJ1-2; TRBD1 is a possible D gene (5 bases). V was trimmed by 5 bases and J by 1 base, leaving 11 bases between them. Germline V gene lookup returns CDR1 SEHNR and CDR2 FQNEAQ (reference sequence). The CDR3 is 14 residues long. As DNA, the CDR3 is TGTGCCAGCAGCCCCAGGGACCTTAACTATGGCTACACCTTC. It yields the protein CASSPRDLNYGYTF.